Below are 10 T cell receptor beta chains sequenced from a single sample in a study of response to subunit inactivated influenza vaccine. TCRdb analysed the RT-PCR reads with MiXCR anew, one entry per CDR3 protein. The profile shows over 800,000 distinct CDR3 sequences, around 20% of them singletons. Sequencing used PBMCs from blood, obtained 5 days after vaccination. These receptors all stem from a man aged 50 to 60 who received an inactivated influenza vaccine.

This clonotype was counted between two and nine times. The gene calls are TRBV9 and TRBJ1-1; D may be TRBD1 (5 bases). Germline CDR1 SGDLS, CDR2 YYNGEE. The CDR3 length is 14 residues. Trimming took 4 bases from V and 0 from J, leaving 10 bases between them. CDR3 protein: CASSPLTVNTEAFF. The CDR3 DNA sequence: TGTGCCAGCAGCCCCTTGACAGTGAACACTGAAGCTTTCTTT.

This clonotype has a handful of counts. This chain connects TRBV2 to TRBJ2-3, with D unclear. The CDR3 runs 14 residues. With 3 bases removed from V and 0 bases from J, the gap between germline ends came to 7 bases. Germline V lookup: CDR1 SNHLY, CDR2 FYNNEI. This CDR3 is CASSEALSTDTQYF. DNA of the CDR3: TGTGCCAGCAGTGAGGCCCTTAGCACAGATACGCAGTATTTT.

This clonotype was seen a handful of times. This rearrangement joins TRBV30 to TRBJ2-1, with D hard to call. The V gene lost 2 bases and the J gene lost 7 bases, with 12 bases spanning the gap. Looked up from germline, CDR1 is GTSNPN and CDR2 is SVGIG (reference sequence). This CDR3 is 13 amino acids long. CDR3 residues: CAWSPTWGNEQFF. In nucleotides, the CDR3 is TGTGCCTGGAGTCCAACTTGGGGTAATGAGCAGTTCTTC.

This clonotype was found a few times. The chain recombines TRBV29-1 with TRBJ2-1; TRBD1 matches at 9 bases. This CDR3 region has 15 residues. The J segment lost 3 bases and the V segment lost 7 bases, leaving 10 bases of the junction unmatched. Germline V gene lookup returns CDR1 SQVTM and CDR2 ANQGSEA. The CDR3 here is CSALTGTGNYNEQFF. The CDR3 DNA reads TGCAGCGCCTTAACCGGGACAGGGAACTACAATGAGCAGTTCTTC.

This clonotype occurred a few times. V gene TRBV13 combines with J gene TRBJ2-1, with D possibly being TRBD2 (5 bases). CDR3 length equals 14 residues. V shed 5 bases and J shed 10 bases, with 18 bases lying between them. Per germline, CDR1 PRHDT and CDR2 FYEKMQ (reference sequence). The CDR3 reads CASSPPSPPREQFF. The CDR3 nucleotides are TGTGCCAGCAGCCCCCCTAGCCCGCCCCGAGAGCAGTTCTTC.

The chain couples TRBV10-3 to TRBJ2-3, with a possible D match to TRBD1 (5 bases). V lost 2 bases and J 2 bases, leaving 14 bases between the germline ends. This CDR3 comprises 16 residues. Germline V gives CDR1 ENHRY, CDR2 SYGVKD. The CDR3 bases are TGTGCCATCAGTGAGAAGGGGCAGGGAAACACAGATACGCAGTATTTT. Amino acid sequence: CAISEKGQGNTDTQYF.

This clonotype was picked up a small number of times. The chain recombines TRBV5-1 with TRBJ2-3; TRBD1 might be the D (6 bases). The germline V gene has CDR1 SGHRS and CDR2 YFSETQ. CDR3 length: 16 residues. Trimming stripped 3 bases from V and 1 base from J, with 15 bases between. The CDR3 region is CASSSQGIGGTDTQYF. The CDR3, as DNA: TGCGCCAGCAGCTCACAGGGTATCGGTGGCACAGATACGCAGTATTTT.

The chain is built from TRBV6-2 or TRBV6-3 and TRBJ2-5; D not certain. This CDR3 comprises 12 residues. Germline CDR1 and CDR2: MNHEY and SVGEGT. Trimming pared 5 bases from V and 1 base from J, leaving 5 bases between. CDR3 sequence reads: CASSNSQETQYF. CDR3 nucleotides: TGTGCCAGCAGTAATTCCCAAGAGACCCAGTACTTC.

The gene calls are TRBV30 and TRBJ1-6; TRBD1 is a possible D gene (5 bases). The CDR3 is 12 amino acids. Germline CDR1 and CDR2: GTSNPN and SVGIG (reference sequence). Trimming cost V 7 bases and J 9 bases, with 13 bases left between them. The CDR3 is CAYERDLSPLHF. The CDR3 nucleotides read TGTGCCTACGAACGGGACCTTTCACCCCTCCACTTT.

This clonotype was picked up a small number of times. The chain uses TRBV7-8 and TRBJ2-1, with a tentative D call TRBD1 (5 bases). V was trimmed by 2 bases and J by 4 bases, leaving 18 bases between them. The V gene's germline CDR1 is SGHVS and CDR2 FQNEAQ. The CDR3 length is 17 residues. CDR3 sequence reads: CASSLSIPQGRYNEQFF. CDR3 coding DNA: TGTGCCAGCAGCTTATCCATTCCGCAGGGTCGATACAATGAGCAGTTCTTC.